This T cell receptor beta chain appears in the sequencing data of a study of T-cell memory formation after mild COVID-19 (dated by TCRdb to the early 2020s). A note on the overall study: Most TCR sequence clusters were specific to one of the two donors. In two donors, T-cell clones that expanded and contracted after mild COVID-19 were followed by sequencing TCRalpha and TCRbeta repertoires longitudinally. The cohort was made up of two young adult volunteers, one female and one male, who were previously healthy. General findings and caveats noted by the study authors: Only two mild cases were covered in the study, and larger cohorts including severe cases with pre-infection samples were considered necessary. From day 15 to 85, contracting clones showed balanced CD4/CD8 phenotypes, whereas a second wave of clones that expanded from day 15 to 37 leaned towards CD4+. Contracting CD4+ clones appeared mostly in the CM and EM memory subsets, whereas CD8+ clones were enriched in EMRA. Some responding clones were detected in pre-infection memory, which suggested that pre-existing cross-reactive memory T cells had joined the SARS-CoV-2 response. The second-wave clones that peaked on day 37 were not confirmed to be SARS-CoV-2 specific.

Ficoll-Paque density gradient centrifugation was the method used to isolate PBMCs. This clonotype was picked up many times. Its antigen remains undetermined. Per-nucleotide qualities are absent, and no much larger clonotype sits a single base away. Sequencing was carried out with an Illumina NovaSeq 6000. TCRalpha and TCRbeta cDNA libraries were built by 5'RACE with constant-segment primers, adding sample barcodes and unique molecular identifiers. RNA was extracted from every sample with Trizol reagent. Libraries were amplified in two PCR steps, with a second sample barcode and Illumina TruSeq adapters added in the second step. Libraries were sequenced on an Illumina NovaSeq with 2 x 150 bp paired-end reads. The authors' analysis ran thus. The reads were demultiplexed and collapsed into UMI-guided consensus sequences using migec v1.2.7. With mixcr v2.1.11, UMI consensuses were aligned to TRA and TRB V and J templates and assembled into clonotypes. A clonotype was counted as expanded or contracted only if both edgeR and NoisET called the change significant, with noise models trained on biological replicates. For edgeR calls, the thresholds were a false discovery rate-adjusted p below 0.01 and a log2 fold-change of 1. As an exploratory analysis of dynamics, PCA with hierarchical clustering was applied to max-normalized trajectories of the 1000 most abundant clonotypes. Each responding clone was given a CD4 or CD8 phenotype based on the CD4+ and CD8+ repertoires, which had been sequenced separately. TCRdb handled the public reads itself, with Q25 trimming in fastp and clone calling in MiXCR, and kept productive beta chains. All rows with the same CDR3 protein become a single entry with the most common DNA and genes. The V and J calls follow TCRdb's processing rather than the paper's. Within this sample are fewer than 250,000 distinct CDR3 sequences, with over 9.5% of them counted one time only. The ten top clones hold under 3.5% of the sample.

The CDR3 spans 16 residues, from the cysteine through the phenylalanine. Just CDR3 DNA is preserved here, 48 bases in frame from base 1. Compared with germline, V lacks 4 bases and J lacks 5 bases; bases without a gene match: 13. Based on the germline V gene, the CDR1 and CDR2 sequences are SGHRS and YFSETQ. Sequenced input: PBMCs or a T cell subset sorted from them (not recorded which). This receptor chain uses TRBV5-1 and TRBJ2-5; TRBD1 lines up with 8 middle nucleotides. The TCR sequence derives from a man aged 18 to 29 who had mild COVID-19 (a few samples of this study predate the infection). The sample titles of this study are shuffled in the database, so cell type and time point are left out; the donor was told from shared clones. The CDR3 protein: CASSPNRQGRMETQYF. In nucleotides, the sequence is TGCGCCAGCAGCCCCAATCGACAGGGGCGTATGGAGACCCAGTACTTC. This CDR3, with the reference TRBV5-1 and TRBJ2-5 proteins standing in past its ends, gives the full variable domain KAGVTQTPRYLIKTRGQQVTLSCSPISGHRSVSWYQQTPGQGLQFLFEYFSETQRNKGNFPGRFSGRQFSNSRSEMNVSTLELGDSALYLCASSPNRQGRMETQYFGPGTRLLVL.